Below are 29 T cell receptor beta chains sequenced from a single sample in a study of Ad26.COV2.S vaccination and SARS-CoV-2 variants. This table comes from immunoSEQ multiplex PCR, and its TCRdb copy is limited to in-frame clones, with some not included. The sample yields around 450,000 clones, roughly nine tenths seen once. Treatment here: roughly 19 received Ad26.COV2.S at low or high dose, single or two shots; roughly 5 received placebo; per-sample allocation not given. It was on day 63 after the first vaccine or placebo injection that samples were taken. The sequencing here drew on peripheral blood, taken in a trial of Ad26.COV2.S vaccine versus placebo. The receptors derive from a person between 18 and 65 years old who received the Ad26.COV2.S COVID-19 vaccine or a placebo.

The rearrangement links TRBV6-5 to TRBJ1-3, with 10 bases matching TRBD1. This CDR3 has 15 amino acids. V shed 6 bases, J shed 7 bases, and the junction held 9 bases outside the gene matches. Germline assignment: CDR1 MNHEY and CDR2 SVGAGI. The CDR3, as DNA: TGTGCCAGCAGCAAATTACCGGGACAGGGGAACACCATATATTTT. This sequence encodes CASSKLPGQGNTIYF.

The chain's CDR3 is CATSHNGRGSSYEQYF. CDR3 sequence (DNA): TGTGCCACCAGCCACAACGGGAGGGGGAGCTCCTACGAGCAGTACTTC. This rearrangement joins TRBV15 to TRBJ2-7, with 8 bases fitting TRBD2. The CDR3 is made up of 16 amino acids. From germline, CDR1 is LNHNV and CDR2 YYDKDF (reference sequence). J gave up 0 bases and V 5 bases, and 9 bases lay outside the gene matches.

CDR3 amino acids: CASSQASGDEAFF. Here the CDR3 DNA reads TGTGCCAGCAGCCAAGCGTCCGGTGATGAAGCTTTCTTT. The chain recombines TRBV3-1 (or the pseudogene TRBV3-2) with TRBJ1-1, with D hard to call. V gave up 1 base and J gave up 7 bases, with 10 bases separating them. Germline values: CDR1 LGHDT, CDR2 YNNKEL (reference sequence). The CDR3 spans 13 residues.

V usage is TRBV19 and J usage is TRBJ2-7; 7 bases align to TRBD2. V lost 4 bases to trimming and J lost 5 bases; unmatched junction nucleotides: 11. CDR1 and CDR2 from the germline V gene are LNHDA and SQIVND (reference sequence). The CDR3 totals 15 residues. As DNA, the CDR3 is TGTGCCAGTAGTAGCCAAGGACTAGGTGATCACGAGCAGTACTTC. Its translation is CASSSQGLGDHEQYF. Full variable domain (rest looked up from reference TRBV19 and TRBJ2-7): DGGITQSPKYLFRKEGQNVTLSCEQNLNHDAMYWYRQDPGQGLRLIYYSQIVNDFQKGDIAEGYSVSREKKESFPLTVTSAQKNPTAFYLCASSSQGLGDHEQYFGPGTRLTVT.

The chain joins TRBV11-2 to TRBJ2-1, with a possible D match to TRBD2 (6 bases). The CDR3 length is 16 residues. Germline values: CDR1 SGHAT, CDR2 FQNNGV. The V gene lost 5 bases and the J gene lost 7 bases, with 21 bases spanning the gap. For the CDR3, the DNA is TGTGCCAGCAGCGGGAGGATAAGGGGACTGAGAAATGAGCAGTTCTTC. This gives the protein CASSGRIRGLRNEQFF. The variable domain in full, with the rest retrieved from reference TRBV11-2 and TRBJ2-1, is EAGVAQSPRYKIIEKRQSVAFWCNPISGHATLYWYQQILGQGPKLLIQFQNNGVVDDSQLPKDRFSAERLKGVDSTLKIQPAKLEDSAVYLCASSGRIRGLRNEQFFGPGTRLTVL.

The chain links TRBV3-1 (or the pseudogene TRBV3-2) to TRBJ1-5; D gene uncertain. The CDR3 runs to 13 residues. Germline CDR1 reads LGHDT; CDR2 reads YNNKEL (reference sequence). V was pared by 1 base and J by 7 bases, with 8 bases between. As DNA, the CDR3 is TGTGCCAGCAGCCAAGGGGCCGACCAGCCCCAGCATTTT. It is translated as CASSQGADQPQHF.

This clone has a single count. The CDR3 loop reads CASSYIGFRDTEAFF. DNA for the CDR3: TGTGCCAGCAGTTACATCGGGTTCAGAGACACTGAAGCTTTCTTT. This sequence joins TRBV6-5 and TRBJ1-1, with D uncertain. With 2 bases removed from V and 3 bases from J, the gap between germline ends came to 13 bases. Germline V lookup: CDR1 MNHEY, CDR2 SVGAGI. This CDR3 comprises 15 residues.

The chain recombines TRBV19 with TRBJ2-6; D is uncertain. Germline-derived CDR1 and CDR2 are LNHDA and SQIVND (reference sequence). The length of the CDR3 is 15 residues. Trimming removed 3 bases from V and 4 bases from J, with 10 bases in between. The CDR3, as DNA: TGTGCCAGTAGTATTGGGGATTTGGGGGCCAACGTCCTGACTTTC. It translates to CASSIGDLGANVLTF.

The chain recombines TRBV4-1 with TRBJ1-5, with D uncertain. V shed 3 bases and J shed 4 bases, with 7 bases lying between them. Germline V gene data show CDR1 as MGHRA and CDR2 as YSYEKL. The CDR3 is 13 amino acids. CDR3 sequence (DNA): TGCGCCAGCAGCCAGACTCGAAATCAGCCCCAGCATTTT. Protein sequence: CASSQTRNQPQHF.

There are a few counts of this clone. The chain recombines TRBV19 with TRBJ1-1, with D possibly TRBD1 on 6 matching bases. With 3 bases removed from V and 4 bases from J, the gap between germline ends came to 15 bases. CDR1 and CDR2 (germline): LNHDA, SQIVND (reference sequence). This CDR3 comprises 15 residues. CDR3 nucleotide sequence: TGTGCCAGTAGTATCTTCGGGGGGCAGTCCACTGAAGCTTTCTTT. Translation: CASSIFGGQSTEAFF.

This chain connects TRBV27 to TRBJ2-1; D might be TRBD1 (5 bases). CDR3 length equals 12 residues. The germline V gene encodes CDR1 MNHEY and CDR2 SMNVEV (reference sequence). Trimming left V 6 bases short and J 9 bases short, with 12 bases between. The CDR3 DNA follows: TGTGCCAGCAGCCAGGGCTTCAGTGAGCAGTTCTTC. Translated, it gives CASSQGFSEQFF.

The chain is built from TRBV25-1 and TRBJ1-1; TRBD1 matches 8 bases. The germline V gene encodes CDR1 MGHDK and CDR2 SYGVNS. The length of the CDR3 is 14 residues. V shed 6 bases, J shed 8 bases, and the junction held 11 bases outside the gene matches. CDR3 bases: TGTGCCAGCAGAGGACAGGGAGGGCTTTCAGAAGCTTTCTTT. Encoded protein: CASRGQGGLSEAFF. Together with reference TRBV25-1 and TRBJ1-1, the CDR3 gives the full variable domain: EADIYQTPRYLVIGTGKKITLECSQTMGHDKMYWYQQDPGMELHLIHYSYGVNSTEKGDLSSESTVSRIRTEHFPLTLESARPSHTSQYLCASRGQGGLSEAFFGQGTRLTVV.

The rearrangement uses TRBV5-3 and TRBJ2-2; D gene ambiguous. TRBV5-3 carries the ORF label, with uncertain function. CDR3 length: 14 amino acids. V shed 0 bases and J shed 5 bases, with 8 bases lying between them. The CDR3 nucleotides are TGTGCCAGAAGCTTGGTTTCTGGGACCGGGGAGCTGTTTTTT. Translated: CARSLVSGTGELFF.

The chain has TRBV2 and TRBJ1-4; D possibly corresponds to TRBD1 (6 bases). Trimming left V 3 bases short and J 7 bases short, with 9 bases between. From germline, CDR1 is SNHLY and CDR2 FYNNEI. The CDR3 length is 13 residues. CDR3 in DNA: TGTGCCAGCAGTGACAGGGGCGGTGAAAAACTGTTTTTT. Translation: CASSDRGGEKLFF.

The rearrangement uses TRBV3-1 (or the pseudogene TRBV3-2) and TRBJ1-2, with unresolved D. The CDR3 contains 14 residues. Germline V lookup: CDR1 LGHDT, CDR2 YNNKEL (reference sequence). Trimming cost V 1 base and J 1 base, with 7 bases left between them. The CDR3 loop reads CASSQGHINYGYTF. The CDR3 bases are TGTGCCAGCAGCCAAGGGCATATTAACTATGGCTACACCTTC.

A word on this clone: Other DNA variants within this sample encode the same CDR3. The chain links TRBV2 to TRBJ1-1; no firm D call. The V and J ends lost 8 bases and 1 base respectively, with 2 bases between them. The CDR3 covers 10 residues. The germline V gene has CDR1 SNHLY and CDR2 FYNNEI. The CDR3 here is CASRNTEAFF. CDR3 nucleotide sequence: TGTGCCAGCCGGAACACTGAAGCTTTCTTT.

The rearrangement uses TRBV28 and TRBJ2-1; D possibly corresponds to TRBD2 (6 bases). The CDR3 loop spans 14 amino acids. Germline V gives CDR1 MDHEN, CDR2 SYDVKM. Trimming left V 5 bases short and J 6 bases short, with 14 bases between. CDR3 sequence (DNA): TGTGCCAGCAGTGACCCCCGGGAGATCAATGAGCAGTTCTTC. Amino acid sequence: CASSDPREINEQFF.

This clone came up once. Distinct nucleotide sequences in the sample also encode this CDR3. J is TRBJ2-2 and V is TRBV4-2; weak D call: TRBD1 (5 bases). Germline values: CDR1 LGHNA, CDR2 YNFKEQ. Trimming cost V 2 bases and J 0 bases, with 7 bases left between them. This CDR3 comprises 15 residues. The CDR3 nucleotides are TGTGCCAGCAGCCAACAGGGAACGAACACCGGGGAGCTGTTTTTT. It encodes CASSQQGTNTGELFF.

The gene calls are TRBV6-2 or TRBV6-3 and TRBJ1-1; TRBD1 is a possible D gene (6 bases). Germline V gives CDR1 MNHEY, CDR2 SVGEGT. This CDR3 has 16 residues. V dropped 4 bases and J dropped 1 base, with 16 bases sitting between them. CDR3 DNA: TGTGCCAGCAGTTTTTCGAGGACAGAGAAGAACACTGAAGCTTTCTTT. Its translation: CASSFSRTEKNTEAFF.

The genes are TRBV6-6 and TRBJ2-7; TRBD1 might be the D (8 bases). The CDR3 spans 14 residues. Deletions cut 5 bases from V and 4 bases from J, with 15 bases between. The germline V gene has CDR1 MNHNY and CDR2 SVGAGI (reference sequence). The CDR3 nucleotides read TGTGCCAGCAGTACCGGACAGGGAGGGTACGAGCAGTACTTC. Translated: CASSTGQGGYEQYF.

This clone was seen just once. The rearrangement links TRBV7-3 to TRBJ2-1; 12 bases are a match to TRBD2. The germline V gene has CDR1 SGHTA and CDR2 FQGTGA. The CDR3 runs to 15 residues. J gave up 4 bases and V 5 bases, and 3 bases lay outside the gene matches. This chain's CDR3 is CASSPGLAGYNEQFF. Here the CDR3 DNA reads TGTGCCAGCAGCCCTGGACTAGCGGGATACAATGAGCAGTTCTTC. Supplemented by reference TRBV7-3 and TRBJ2-1, the full variable domain reads GAGVSQTPSNKVTEKGKYVELRCDPISGHTALYWYRQSLGQGPEFLIYFQGTGAADDSGLPNDRFFAVRPEGSVSTLKIQRTERGDSAVYLCASSPGLAGYNEQFFGPGTRLTVL.

The rearrangement uses TRBV30 and TRBJ1-1; D remains unclear. The germline V and J ends were trimmed by 0 bases and 1 base, with 12 bases remaining between them. This CDR3 is 15 amino acids long. Germline V CDR1 and CDR2: GTSNPN, SVGIG (reference sequence). The CDR3 region has the DNA TGTGCCTGGAGTGTGGGGAGGGTTTCGAACACTGAAGCTTTCTTT. Amino acid sequence: CAWSVGRVSNTEAFF. The full variable domain, its missing parts supplied by reference TRBV30 and TRBJ1-1, is SQTIHQWPATLVQPVGSPLSLECTVEGTSNPNLYWYRQAAGRGLQLLFYSVGIGQISSEVPQNLSASRPQDRQFILSSKKLLLSDSGFYLCAWSVGRVSNTEAFFGQGTRLTVV.

CDR3 sequence (DNA): TGTGCCAGCAGCTTTCAGGGGGCGCCCGAGCAGTACTTC. This translates into CASSFQGAPEQYF. V and J are TRBV5-4 and TRBJ2-7; 8 bases are shared with TRBD1. Germline V gives CDR1 SGHNT, CDR2 YYREEE (reference sequence). The CDR3 loop spans 13 amino acids. V trimming: 2 bases; J trimming: 6 bases; junction bases outside the gene matches: 4.

CDR3 DNA sequence: TGTGCCAGCAGTTCCTGGGGACAGTCAGATACGCAGTATTTT. It is translated as CASSSWGQSDTQYF. The chain recombines TRBV27 with TRBJ2-3; 7 bases match TRBD1. J was trimmed by 4 bases and V by 4 bases; bases with no gene match: 5. This CDR3 has 14 residues. Germline CDR1 and CDR2: MNHEY and SMNVEV (reference sequence).

The chain joins TRBV2 to TRBJ2-7, with 10 bases fitting TRBD2. This CDR3 comprises 15 residues. Germline V gene sequence: CDR1 SNHLY, CDR2 FYNNEI. Losses at the gene ends were 2 bases for V and 3 bases for J; bases not matched to a gene: 4. The CDR3 DNA reads TGTGCCAGCAGTGAAAGGGCTAGCGGGAGCTACGAGCAGTACTTC. Translation: CASSERASGSYEQYF.

The J gene is TRBJ2-7, the V gene TRBV4-2; D perhaps matches TRBD2 (5 bases). CDR3 length equals 13 residues. Per germline, CDR1 LGHNA and CDR2 YNFKEQ. V was shortened by 1 base and J by 4 bases, with 8 bases between the two germline ends. In nucleotides, the CDR3 is TGTGCCAGCAGCCAAGGAAGGAGGTACGAGCAGTACTTC. It translates to CASSQGRRYEQYF.

The chain couples TRBV27 to TRBJ1-6, with D maybe TRBD1 (5 bases). This CDR3 has 14 residues. Germline V CDR1 and CDR2: MNHEY, SMNVEV (reference sequence). The V and J ends lost 3 bases and 10 bases respectively, with 13 bases between them. The CDR3 nucleotides are TGTGCCAGCAGTTTTGGGGCCACGAACTCACCCCTCCACTTT. It translates to CASSFGATNSPLHF.

This clone was seen only a few times. V gene TRBV19 combines with J gene TRBJ1-5, with D tentatively TRBD1 (6 bases). The CDR3 sequence is 15 residues long. Trimming pared 1 base from V and 5 bases from J, leaving 12 bases between. The germline V gene has CDR1 LNHDA and CDR2 SQIVND (reference sequence). The CDR3 sequence is CASSIGGGGYQPQHF. The CDR3 nucleotides read TGTGCCAGTAGTATAGGGGGGGGCGGGTATCAGCCCCAGCATTTT.

V usage is TRBV11-2 and J usage is TRBJ2-1, with TRBD2 matching over 7 bases. J lost 5 bases, V lost 1 base, and 8 bases had no gene match. The germline gives CDR1 SGHAT, CDR2 FQNNGV. This CDR3 region has 16 residues. The CDR3 region is CASSLGTAGLNNEQFF. DNA for the CDR3: TGTGCCAGCAGCTTAGGCACAGCGGGACTAAACAATGAGCAGTTCTTC.